The text below deals with one T cell receptor beta chain. What it binds is not known. The repertoire was sequenced with immunoSEQ multiplex PCR; TCRdb's copy has only in-frame clones and lacks some. The sample lists about 47,000 clones; about 72% were seen once. Patients in the study, people with chemo-refractory metastatic non-small-cell lung cancer, received focal radiation plus ipilimumab CTLA-4 blockade. This sample is drawn from a study of radiotherapy plus CTLA-4 blockade in lung cancer. Background on the study: There were objective responses in 18% of patients, and 30% to 35% had disease control.

Study-wide findings and caveats: An expansion of tumor-derived TCR clones occurred in blood after radiotherapy plus ipilimumab. Increased serum interferon-beta after radiation also reportedly predicted response strongly.

V was clipped by 8 bases and J by 0 bases, with 8 bases between them. Germline V gene data show CDR1 as SEHNR and CDR2 as FQNEAQ (reference sequence). This CDR3 has 13 residues. The receptor's source is a human donor with non-small cell lung cancer who had stable disease on radiotherapy plus ipilimumab. The V call is TRBV7-9, the J call TRBJ1-5; D unclear. The sample was peripheral blood, taken from a patient treated with radiotherapy plus ipilimumab. The CDR3 DNA is TGTGCCAGCTCCCAGGATAGCAATCAGCCCCAGCATTTT. Protein: CASSQDSNQPQHF.